The clone carrying this T cell receptor (beta chain) was seen only a few times. Its antigen is currently unknown. The sample comes from a study of molecular identifiers for immune sequencing clone quantification. MiXCR, applied by TCRdb to the PCR reads, yields one record per CDR3 protein. The data contain hundreds of thousands of distinct CDR3 sequences, around 25% of them singletons. The study, taken as a whole, reports: Clones above 20 RNA copies held over 98% of effector molecules, under 1% in naive cells.

This sequence was found in a human donor in good health. Some libraries in this study had Jurkat cell RNA spiked in. The sample consisted of naive CD8+ T cells from blood, with Jurkat cell RNA spiked in. Subset here: FACS-sorted CD8+CD4-CCR7+CD45RA+ naive T cells.

CDR3 in DNA: TGTGCCAGCAGCGTAGAGGGACTAGCGGGATTCACCGGGGAGCTGTTTTTT. Encoded protein: CASSVEGLAGFTGELFF. The V call is TRBV9, the J call TRBJ2-2; the match to TRBD2 covers 13 bases. Germline loops: CDR1 SGDLS, CDR2 YYNGEE. The CDR3 totals 17 residues. J was trimmed by 4 bases and V by 0 bases; bases with no gene match: 3.